This T cell receptor beta chain was captured by sequencing in a study of blood T cell repertoires in COVID-19 (dated by TCRdb to the early 2020s). In terms of the full investigation: Collaborator samples came from the United States, Italy and Spain and covered acute and convalescent phases of COVID-19. The material from the prospective study consisted of cDNA or gDNA derived from T cells, B-cell-depleted T cells, or PBMCs. Subjects who had been exposed to COVID-19, were actively infected with it, or had recovered from it provided the deeply sampled blood TCRbeta repertoires that made up the dataset. The repertoires were released in a freely available public database meant as a resource for research on the immune response to SARS-CoV-2. Samples were obtained from the ongoing ImmuneRACE study (first 160 participants) and from some 1,200 subjects provided by 6 global collaborators. Sample metadata almost always included a de-identified subject ID, COVID-19 status, age in years and sex. HLA class I and class II types, where available, came from metadata supplied by the sample provider rather than from assay-based typing. Paper-wide results and their limitations: Clinical and demographic metadata were provided uncurated, with the amount varying by source and participant.

The immunoSEQ Assay, a bias-controlled multiplex PCR, was used to amplify TCRbeta CDR3 regions from genomic DNA. The authors' analysis ran thus. The number of nucleated cells in each sample was estimated from the amplification of reference gene primers within the assay. Sequence reads were collapsed and filtered to measure the absolute abundance of every unique TCRbeta CDR3 rearrangement. For each sample, productive Simpson clonality was calculated as the square root of Simpson's diversity index over productive rearrangements. As stored in TCRdb, this immuneACCESS dataset retains in-frame rearrangements with V and J assigned. A fraction of the clones does not appear; measured against another copy, unresolved V genes explain less than half of the discrepancy, and the remainder lacks a known reason. V and J calls and clone size are those listed in that table; D and trimming were worked out from the DNA. This sample is represented by tens of thousands of clones; more than 65% of them were singletons. The ten most abundant clones make up 20% to 25% of the sample.

Worth noting for this clone: Its antigen is still unknown. Base qualities are not at hand, and no much larger clone is one base apart.

Whole blood was collected in K2EDTA tubes by collaborating institutions according to the institutions' own protocols. For TCRbeta analysis, collaborators shipped samples in one of three forms: frozen whole blood, isolated PBMCs, or DNA extracted from either of those sample types. The sequenced material came from peripheral blood. This sequence originates from a man aged 55 to 69 with acute or convalescent COVID-19.

The nucleotides read TGTGCCTCCGCGAGTGAACTCCGGGGGTATAATGAAAAACTGTTTTTT. It specifies CASASELRGYNEKLFF. The chain employs TRBV19 and TRBJ1-4, with a tentative D gene TRBD1 over 5 matching bases. Counted from cysteine to phenylalanine, this CDR3 has 16 amino acids. The only DNA kept is the CDR3, 48 bases in frame from the first base. For CDR1 and CDR2, the germline V gene (reference sequence) lists LNHDA and SQIVND. The V end loses 11 bases and the J end loses 4 bases, and a stretch of 23 bases separates them. Here the CDR3 is joined to the reference TRBV19 and TRBJ1-4 genes, and the full variable domain is: DGGITQSPKYLFRKEGQNVTLSCEQNLNHDAMYWYRQDPGQGLRLIYYSQIVNDFQKGDIAEGYSVSREKKESFPLTVTSAQKNPTAFYLCASASELRGYNEKLFFGSGTQLSVL.